Below, 26 T cell receptor beta chains from the same sample are listed, as sequenced in a study of beta chain features in type 1 diabetes. Reverse transcribing all isolated RNA meant expressed TCRB transcripts were sequenced. Profiled with immunoSEQ multiplex PCR; TCRdb holds only in-frame clones, not every one. The data show nearly 250,000 clones, about 71% seen once. The specimen was naive CD4+ T cells from blood. These receptors all stem from a man younger than 45 in good health.

The chain joins TRBV7-2 to TRBJ2-5, with 9 bases fitting TRBD1. The CDR3 has 14 amino acids. The V and J ends lost 5 bases and 4 bases, in that order; junction bases with no gene match: 5. CDR1 SGHTA and CDR2 FQGNSA come from the germline V gene. The CDR3 nucleotides read TGTGCCAGCAGCCCGGGACAGGGACGAGAGACCCAGTACTTC. Its translation is CASSPGQGRETQYF.

CDR3 in DNA: TGCGCCAGCAGTGGCGGAGGGTCGGAAGAGACCCAGTACTTC. Amino acids: CASSGGGSEETQYF. The V gene is TRBV5-1, the J gene TRBJ2-5; D is perhaps TRBD2 (6 bases). This CDR3 contains 14 residues. V was cut by 5 bases and J by 3 bases, with 14 bases left in between. Germline lookup yields CDR1 SGHRS and CDR2 YFSETQ. The full variable domain, completed using reference TRBV5-1 and TRBJ2-5, is KAGVTQTPRYLIKTRGQQVTLSCSPISGHRSVSWYQQTPGQGLQFLFEYFSETQRNKGNFPGRFSGRQFSNSRSEMNVSTLELGDSALYLCASSGGGSEETQYFGPGTRLLVL.

A word on this clone: In the same sample, other DNA sequences code for this CDR3. The V gene is TRBV28, the J gene TRBJ2-6, with 9 bases fitting TRBD1. Germline V gene lookup returns CDR1 MDHEN and CDR2 SYDVKM. V lost 5 bases, J lost 0 bases, and 11 bases stayed unmatched. This CDR3 is 19 amino acids long. DNA of the CDR3: TGTGCCAGCAGTCACAAGTTAGGGACAGGGCCCTCTGGGGCCAACGTCCTGACTTTC. Translating it yields CASSHKLGTGPSGANVLTF.

In DNA form, the CDR3 reads TGTGCCTGGAGTGTACCATTTGGGAGTAATTCACCCCTCCACTTT. Translation: CAWSVPFGSNSPLHF. The chain combines TRBV30 with TRBJ1-6; D gene ambiguous. The germline CDR1 and CDR2 sequences are GTSNPN and SVGIG (reference sequence). The CDR3 totals 15 residues. The germline V and J ends were trimmed by 0 bases and 6 bases, with 12 bases remaining between them.

The chain recombines TRBV11-2 with TRBJ1-1; D is unresolved. V lost 2 bases, J lost 10 bases, and 2 bases lay in between. Germline assignment: CDR1 SGHAT and CDR2 FQNNGV. CDR3 length equals 9 residues. The CDR3, as DNA: TGTGCCAGCAGCTTAATAGCTTTCTTT. This sequence encodes CASSLIAFF. Based on the CDR3 plus reference TRBV11-2 and TRBJ1-1, the full variable domain is EAGVAQSPRYKIIEKRQSVAFWCNPISGHATLYWYQQILGQGPKLLIQFQNNGVVDDSQLPKDRFSAERLKGVDSTLKIQPAKLEDSAVYLCASSLIAFFGQGTRLTVV.

This clone was recorded a few times. This sequence joins TRBV29-1 and TRBJ2-1; D is unresolved. The CDR3 totals 11 residues. Germline V CDR1 and CDR2: SQVTM, ANQGSEA. Deletions cut 3 bases from V and 7 bases from J, with 7 bases between. In DNA, the CDR3 is TGCAGCGTTGATGCTATAAATGAGCAGTTCTTC. It is translated as CSVDAINEQFF.

The rearrangement joins TRBV9 to TRBJ2-3; 12 nucleotides line up with TRBD2. CDR1 and CDR2 (germline): SGDLS, YYNGEE. This CDR3 comprises 16 residues. Trimming at V came to 0 bases and at J to 5 bases, leaving 4 bases not matched to a gene. CDR3 in amino acids: CASSVGELAGGDTQYF. CDR3 sequence (DNA): TGTGCCAGCAGCGTAGGAGAACTAGCGGGAGGAGATACGCAGTATTTT.

This clone was observed a handful of times. Other DNA sequences in this specimen translate into the identical CDR3. The rearrangement uses TRBV29-1 and TRBJ2-5, with unresolved D. Germline CDR1 and CDR2: SQVTM and ANQGSEA. The CDR3 has 13 residues. V was trimmed by 1 base and J by 0 bases, leaving 6 bases between them. The CDR3 coding sequence is TGCAGCGTTGAAGGGCTTTACCAAGAGACCCAGTACTTC. The encoded protein is CSVEGLYQETQYF.

This rearrangement joins TRBV30 to TRBJ1-2; no definite D call. The CDR3 has 12 amino acids. Trimming stripped 6 bases from V and 7 bases from J, with 15 bases between. Germline V gives CDR1 GTSNPN, CDR2 SVGIG (reference sequence). In nucleotides, the CDR3 is TGTGCCTGTCACTTGGGGTTCGGTGGCTACACCTTC. It encodes CACHLGFGGYTF. Full variable domain (rest looked up from reference TRBV30 and TRBJ1-2): SQTIHQWPATLVQPVGSPLSLECTVEGTSNPNLYWYRQAAGRGLQLLFYSVGIGQISSEVPQNLSASRPQDRQFILSSKKLLLSDSGFYLCACHLGFGGYTFGSGTRLTVV.

This clone was observed a single time. The gene calls are TRBV11-2 and TRBJ2-3; no clear D gene. Germline V gene lookup returns CDR1 SGHAT and CDR2 FQNNGV. The CDR3 is 14 residues long. Trimming stripped 5 bases from V and 2 bases from J, with 11 bases between. The CDR3: CASSPSRNTDTQYF. CDR3 DNA sequence: TGTGCCAGCAGCCCTTCGCGGAACACAGATACGCAGTATTTT.

This clone was observed a handful of times. This chain uses TRBV29-1 with TRBJ2-1; D is uncertain. Trimming took 8 bases from V and 9 from J, leaving 26 bases between them. The germline CDR1 and CDR2 sequences are SQVTM and ANQGSEA. The CDR3 runs 15 residues. The CDR3 region is CSHSLSSVDRGEQFF. CDR3 nucleotide sequence: TGCAGCCACTCCCTTTCGAGCGTGGATCGAGGTGAGCAGTTCTTC.

The chain links TRBV7-2 to TRBJ2-3, with TRBD2 matching 12 bases. The length of the CDR3 is 16 residues. Germline CDR1 reads SGHTA; CDR2 reads FQGNSA. J gave up 1 base and V 5 bases, and 4 bases lay outside the gene matches. The CDR3 sequence is CASSPLAGGGTDTQYF. For the CDR3, the DNA is TGTGCCAGCAGCCCACTAGCGGGAGGTGGCACAGATACGCAGTATTTT.

The chain uses TRBV7-2 and TRBJ2-3; D is uncertain. Germline V gene sequence: CDR1 SGHTA, CDR2 FQGNSA. CDR3 length equals 14 residues. With 4 bases removed from V and 5 bases from J, the gap between germline ends came to 13 bases. In DNA, the CDR3 is TGTGCCAGCAGCTCCCTCAAGTCCGGAGATACGCAGTATTTT. Translated, it gives CASSSLKSGDTQYF.

The V and J genes are TRBV30 and TRBJ2-3, with 7 bases aligning to TRBD2. The CDR3 has 14 amino acids. Germline CDR1 and CDR2: GTSNPN and SVGIG (reference sequence). Losses at the gene ends were 8 bases for V and 3 bases for J; bases not matched to a gene: 11. In nucleotides, the CDR3 is TGTGCCGGGCCTCCAGCGGGGCAGACAGATACGCAGTATTTT. This sequence encodes CAGPPAGQTDTQYF. Full variable domain (outside the CDR3, taken from reference TRBV30 and TRBJ2-3): SQTIHQWPATLVQPVGSPLSLECTVEGTSNPNLYWYRQAAGRGLQLLFYSVGIGQISSEVPQNLSASRPQDRQFILSSKKLLLSDSGFYLCAGPPAGQTDTQYFGPGTRLTVL.

This clone was recorded only once. Other DNA sequences within the sample encode an identical CDR3. The chain is built from TRBV9 and TRBJ2-1; 8 nucleotides match TRBD2. The germline CDR1 and CDR2 sequences are SGDLS and YYNGEE. The ends lost 1 base at V and 1 base at J; junction bases unmatched: 1. The CDR3 has 15 amino acids. The CDR3 nucleotides are TGTGCCAGCAGCGTAACTAGCGGATCCTACAATGAGCAGTTCTTC. It specifies CASSVTSGSYNEQFF.

The chain recombines TRBV29-1 with TRBJ2-3; D is undetermined. The germline V and J ends were trimmed by 3 bases and 3 bases, with 10 bases remaining between them. The CDR3 extends over 13 amino acids. Germline loops: CDR1 SQVTM, CDR2 ANQGSEA. The CDR3 reads CSVDVGLTDTQYF. CDR3 nucleotides: TGCAGCGTTGATGTGGGGTTGACAGATACGCAGTATTTT.

This chain joins TRBV9 and TRBJ1-5; 11 bases fit TRBD1. This CDR3 contains 15 residues. Germline CDR1 SGDLS, CDR2 YYNGEE. Trimming removed 0 bases from V and 5 bases from J; junction bases left unmatched: 1. In nucleotides, the CDR3 is TGTGCCAGCAGCGTAGGGACAGGGGGCTATCAGCCCCAGCATTTT. Translating it yields CASSVGTGGYQPQHF.

The chain has TRBV30 and TRBJ1-1; D possibly corresponds to TRBD1 (5 bases). V lost 5 bases and J 1 base, leaving 11 bases between the germline ends. There are 13 residues in the CDR3. Per the germline V gene, CDR1 is GTSNPN and CDR2 is SVGIG (reference sequence). For the CDR3, the DNA is TGTGCCTGGGCCCCGGGGCGGAACACTGAAGCTTTCTTT. It encodes CAWAPGRNTEAFF.

The chain uses TRBV29-1 and TRBJ2-1; 11 bases align to TRBD2. CDR1 and CDR2 (germline): SQVTM, ANQGSEA. This CDR3 has 14 residues. The V gene end was trimmed by 3 bases and the J gene end by 7 bases; junction bases not matched to a gene: 5. Here the CDR3 reads CSVESLAGGNEQFF. The DNA of the CDR3 is TGCAGCGTTGAGAGTCTAGCGGGAGGAAATGAGCAGTTCTTC.

The chain uses TRBV2 and TRBJ2-7; D might be TRBD1 (6 bases). There are 14 residues in the CDR3. V dropped 6 bases and J dropped 0 bases, with 12 bases sitting between them. Germline CDR1 is SNHLY and CDR2 is FYNNEI. CDR3 bases: TGTGCCAGCAGGGCCAGGGGCCACTCCTACGAGCAGTACTTC. Translated, it gives CASRARGHSYEQYF.

This chain links TRBV5-1 with TRBJ2-7; TRBD2 matches at 11 bases. CDR3 size: 15 residues. Germline trimming cut 4 bases from V and 2 bases from J; bases unmatched to any gene: 5. CDR1 is SGHRS and CDR2 is YFSETQ in the germline V gene. CDR3 nucleotides: TGCGCCAGCAGCCAGATGACTAGCGGGGCCTACGAGCAGTACTTC. Protein product: CASSQMTSGAYEQYF.

V and J are TRBV9 and TRBJ2-6; no definite D call. The length of the CDR3 is 16 residues. Germline CDR1 is SGDLS and CDR2 is YYNGEE. Trimming took 4 bases from V and 4 from J, leaving 15 bases between them. The CDR3 nucleotides read TGTGCCAGCAGCAACCCCCGGGCGCCCGGGGCCAACGTCCTGACTTTC. It translates to CASSNPRAPGANVLTF.

The count of this clone is one. This chain's CDR3 is CAWSWGRDRGNPPRFF. The CDR3 DNA reads TGTGCCTGGAGCTGGGGTCGGGACAGGGGGAACCCACCTCGGTTCTTC. The V and J genes are TRBV30 and TRBJ2-1, with 11 positions matching TRBD1. The CDR3 covers 16 residues. The V segment lost 3 bases and the J segment 15 bases; nucleotides outside the gene matches: 19. Germline CDR1 and CDR2: GTSNPN and SVGIG (reference sequence).

The CDR3 bases are TGTGCCAGCAGCTTATCAGGGAATGAGCAGTTCTTC. This translates into CASSLSGNEQFF. V usage is TRBV7-9 and J usage is TRBJ2-1, with D possibly TRBD1 on 5 matching bases. The V end was cut by 2 bases, the J end by 7 bases, with 6 bases between. There are 12 residues in the CDR3. The germline V gene encodes CDR1 SEHNR and CDR2 FQNEAQ (reference sequence).

The V gene is TRBV30, the J gene TRBJ2-1; 7 nucleotides align to TRBD2. The CDR3 is 16 residues long. Trimming cost V 3 bases and J 4 bases; bases outside gene matches: 12. Per germline, CDR1 GTSNPN and CDR2 SVGIG (reference sequence). The CDR3 bases are TGTGCCTGGAGGATGGGCGGGAGAGGGAGATACAATGAGCAGTTCTTC. Protein: CAWRMGGRGRYNEQFF.

The rearrangement links TRBV5-5 to TRBJ2-7; perhaps TRBD2 as D (5 bases). The V and J ends lost 5 bases and 2 bases respectively, with 20 bases between them. Germline V gives CDR1 SGHKS, CDR2 YYEKEE (reference sequence). The CDR3 contains 16 residues. This chain's CDR3 is CASRSDPSGLTYEQYF. The CDR3 DNA reads TGTGCCAGCAGATCAGACCCGAGCGGCTTGACCTACGAGCAGTACTTC.